This paragraph reports one T cell receptor beta chain. Its antigen is not known. Then a second PCR, running about 7 to 11 cycles, was carried out with a sample-barcoded 5' primer and a J-beta primer mix. TCRdb re-derived calls from the 5' RACE reads in MiXCR, one entry per CDR3 protein. The sample includes some 1,500,000 distinct CDR3 sequences, roughly two fifths seen only once; the top ten take about 4%. The germline V and J ends were trimmed by 3 bases and 5 bases, with 17 bases remaining between them. This CDR3 has 15 residues. This sample was taken from a study of blood T cells in healthy people across ages. General study points: Age brought a roughly linear fall in TCR beta diversity measured per million T cells. CMV infection status of these donors was not known.

The sequencing sample was made of blood. The chain is built from TRBV12-3 or TRBV12-4 and TRBJ2-7, with D perhaps matching TRBD1 (6 bases). This TCR was recovered from a woman in her late teens or twenties in good health. CDR3 loop: CASSFGTSLGNEQYF. CDR3 bases: TGTGCCAGCAGTTTTGGGACAAGCCTAGGAAACGAGCAGTACTTC.